A single count supports the clone carrying this T cell receptor beta chain. The antigen remains undetermined. Profiled with immunoSEQ multiplex PCR; TCRdb holds only in-frame clones, not every one. The sample has some 98,000 clones; about 90% are singletons. This entry comes from a study of cytomegalovirus exposure and HLA in healthy donors. Overall study: The 100 to 150 validation repertoires and the 666 first-cohort repertoires shared a platform, a later analysis reported. Findings of the study overall: The classifier was said to identify cytomegalovirus status with high specificity and sensitivity. Some public TCRs appeared in many individuals, while most sequences were rare. The study listed 150 to 200 cytomegalovirus-associated TCR beta chains.

Trimming cost V 2 bases and J 3 bases, with 7 bases left between them. The germline V gene encodes CDR1 MGHDK and CDR2 SYGVNS. The CDR3 spans 13 residues. This receptor was taken from a young man in good health and CMV-seropositive. The material sequenced was PBMCs. V is TRBV25-1 and J is TRBJ1-2, with D tentatively TRBD1 (5 bases). The CDR3 loop reads CASSEVGHYGYTF. CDR3 in DNA: TGTGCCAGCAGTGAAGTGGGGCACTATGGCTACACCTTC.